This T cell receptor beta chain originates from a study of cytomegalovirus exposure and HLA in healthy donors. Findings of the study overall: The authors confirmed in vitro that a few CMV-associated chains were specific for CMV antigens.

The study sampled nominally healthy donors, though unrecorded immune exposures were likely. This clone was found once. Its specificity is unknown. PCR used 60 Vbeta primers and 13 Jbeta primers. Profiling relied on immunoSEQ multiplex PCR, and the TCRdb table lists in-frame clones only, not all of them. The sample lists around 140,000 clones, 75% to 80% occurring once. The specimen sequenced was PBMCs. This TCR was sampled from a woman aged 55-69 years in good health and CMV-seronegative.

The CDR3 DNA follows: TGTGCCAGCAGCTTAGGAGGGCAAGAGACCCAGTACTTC. Protein sequence: CASSLGGQETQYF. This chain joins TRBV7-6 and TRBJ2-5, with D possibly TRBD2 on 5 matching bases. Germline V lookup: CDR1 SGHVS, CDR2 FNYEAQ. The CDR3 is 13 residues long. Trimming removed 1 base from V and 2 bases from J, with 5 bases in between.